One sample yielded the 20 T cell receptor beta chains listed below, sequenced in a study of T cell repertoires in cytomegalovirus infection. Their target antigens are unknown. TCRdb recomputed calls from the reads with MiXCR, one row per CDR3 protein. The table has 60,000 to 75,000 distinct CDR3 sequences, roughly 28% seen once. This specimen consisted of CD8+ T cells from cultured PBMCs, obtained from culture after CMV antigen stimulation. The receptor source for this set is a human donor in good health (CMV status not recorded). Some clones in this sample may be carry-over from other donors' samples.

The rearrangement links TRBV6-1 to TRBJ2-7; D is unclear. Germline assignment: CDR1 MNHNS and CDR2 SASEGT. The CDR3 loop spans 13 amino acids. The ends were cut back, 8 bases at V and 0 bases at J, with 11 bases in the middle. CDR3 sequence: CASVSGTSYEQYF. The CDR3 bases are TGTGCCAGCGTGAGTGGCACCTCCTACGAGCAGTACTTC.

The chain employs TRBV4-2 and TRBJ2-3; 10 nucleotides align to TRBD2. The CDR3 is made up of 17 amino acids. The germline V gene encodes CDR1 LGHNA and CDR2 YNFKEQ. J lost 4 bases, V lost 0 bases, and 7 bases had no gene match. CDR3 bases: TGTGCCAGCAGCCAAGAATCTAGCGGGAGTAGCGCAGATACGCAGTATTTT. Translated: CASSQESSGSSADTQYF.

This clonotype showed up many times. The chain has TRBV6-5 and TRBJ2-2; TRBD2 agrees at 10 bases. The V gene end was trimmed by 6 bases and the J gene end by 2 bases; junction bases not matched to a gene: 6. The CDR3 totals 16 residues. Germline V gene lookup returns CDR1 MNHEY and CDR2 SVGAGI. CDR3 in DNA: TGTGCCAGCAGCTTCGGACTAGCGGTAAACACCGGGGAGCTGTTTTTT. Its translation is CASSFGLAVNTGELFF.

This sequence joins TRBV28 and TRBJ1-1, with D possibly matching TRBD1 (5 bases). Germline V gene data show CDR1 as MDHEN and CDR2 as SYDVKM. This CDR3 comprises 15 residues. Between the trimmed V and J ends, which lost 6 bases and 0 bases, there was a span of 14 bases. The CDR3 DNA sequence: TGTGCCAGCAGATCATGGGGGACCCTGAACACTGAAGCTTTCTTT. This sequence encodes CASRSWGTLNTEAFF.

This clonotype has a handful of counts. The chain links TRBV10-2 to TRBJ2-1; the match to TRBD1 covers 7 bases. Trimming took 3 bases from V and 5 from J; bases not matched to a gene: 7. Germline lookup yields CDR1 WSHSY and CDR2 SAAADI. The CDR3 sequence is 15 residues long. This CDR3 reads CASSDGDSPHNEQFF. As DNA, the CDR3 is TGCGCCAGCAGTGATGGGGACAGTCCCCACAATGAGCAGTTCTTC.

This clonotype was counted between two and nine times. The gene calls are TRBV30 and TRBJ2-7; 12 bases map to TRBD1. The V gene end was trimmed by 2 bases and the J gene end by 12 bases; junction bases not matched to a gene: 11. This CDR3 comprises 14 residues. Germline V gene data show CDR1 as GTSNPN and CDR2 as SVGIG (reference sequence). In nucleotides, the CDR3 is TGTGCCTGGAGTCCTGGGACAGGGGGCCCCCTTCGGTACTTC. Its protein product is CAWSPGTGGPLRYF.

This clonotype was recorded many times. CDR3 protein: CASSLARILLGYNEQFF. CDR3 coding DNA: TGTGCCAGCAGCTTAGCTCGGATCCTCTTAGGGTACAATGAGCAGTTCTTC. The chain couples TRBV7-2 to TRBJ2-1; D is unclear. The V end was cut by 0 bases, the J end by 4 bases, with 16 bases between. This CDR3 contains 17 residues. The germline CDR1 and CDR2 sequences are SGHTA and FQGNSA. Combining the CDR3 with reference TRBV7-2 and TRBJ2-1 gives the whole variable domain GAGVSQSPSNKVTEKGKDVELRCDPISGHTALYWYRQSLGQGLEFLIYFQGNSAPDKSGLPSDRFSAERTGGSVSTLTIQRTQQEDSAVYLCASSLARILLGYNEQFFGPGTRLTVL.

This chain links TRBV7-6 with TRBJ2-2; D may be TRBD1 (6 bases). Germline CDR1 SGHVS, CDR2 FNYEAQ. The V gene lost 5 bases and the J gene lost 5 bases, with 18 bases spanning the gap. The CDR3 runs to 16 residues. The CDR3 is CASSNRIQGGTGELFF. The CDR3 DNA sequence: TGTGCCAGCAGCAATCGGATACAGGGTGGGACCGGGGAGCTGTTTTTT.

In this sample, this clonotype turned up many times. This sequence joins TRBV7-2 and TRBJ2-1, with D possibly being TRBD2 (7 bases). The CDR3 spans 19 residues. V was trimmed by 7 bases and J by 0 bases, leaving 25 bases between them. The germline V gene encodes CDR1 SGHTA and CDR2 FQGNSA. This chain's CDR3 is CASTFLPLGGGSSYNEQFF. CDR3 DNA sequence: TGTGCCAGCACCTTCCTTCCTTTAGGGGGGGGGAGCTCCTACAATGAGCAGTTCTTC.

This clonotype was detected ten times or more. The V gene is TRBV19, the J gene TRBJ2-3, with 11 bases lining up with TRBD1. Germline V CDR1 and CDR2: LNHDA, SQIVND (reference sequence). The CDR3 runs 16 residues. Trimming removed 1 base from V and 4 bases from J; junction bases left unmatched: 4. CDR3 DNA: TGTGCCAGTAGTATAGCTCGGACAGGGGGCCCAGATACGCAGTATTTT. Encoded protein: CASSIARTGGPDTQYF.

This chain uses TRBV5-1 with TRBJ2-3; 9 positions match TRBD1. This CDR3 region has 17 residues. V gave up 0 bases and J gave up 5 bases; unmatched junction bases: 10. Germline lookup yields CDR1 SGHRS and CDR2 YFSETQ. The CDR3, as DNA: TGCGCCAGCAGCTTGGGCCTGAAACAGGGGGCAGGAGATACGCAGTATTTT. It translates to CASSLGLKQGAGDTQYF.

This clonotype has a count of ten or more. The J gene is TRBJ2-7, the V gene TRBV7-2, with 11 nucleotides matching TRBD2. The germline V gene encodes CDR1 SGHTA and CDR2 FQGNSA. Trimming took 1 base from V and 2 from J; bases not matched to a gene: 4. There are 16 residues in the CDR3. CDR3 loop: CASSLGLAGGTYEQYF. CDR3 bases: TGTGCCAGCAGCTTAGGTCTAGCGGGAGGTACCTACGAGCAGTACTTC.

This chain links TRBV6-2 or TRBV6-3 with TRBJ2-7; 9 nucleotides line up with TRBD1. Trimming took 2 bases from V and 5 from J; bases not matched to a gene: 7. The CDR3 runs to 15 residues. Germline-derived CDR1 and CDR2 are MNHEY and SVGEGT. The CDR3 sequence is CASSYGGDRGDEQYF. The DNA for the CDR3 is TGTGCCAGCAGTTACGGCGGAGACAGGGGGGACGAGCAGTACTTC.

The rearrangement links TRBV4-3 to TRBJ2-2, with a tentative D call TRBD2 (5 bases). The CDR3 covers 15 residues. The germline gives CDR1 LGHNA, CDR2 YSLEER. V lost 0 bases to trimming and J lost 4 bases, with 9 bases between them. CDR3 DNA sequence: TGCGCCAGCAGCCAAGAGGTGGACTTCACCGGGGAGCTGTTTTTT. Encoded protein: CASSQEVDFTGELFF.

V usage is TRBV7-8 and J usage is TRBJ2-1, with D possibly being TRBD1 (6 bases). Trimming removed 5 bases from V and 3 bases from J, with 17 bases in between. From germline, CDR1 is SGHVS and CDR2 FQNEAQ. There are 16 residues in the CDR3. The CDR3 sequence is CASSPPTGINYNEQFF. CDR3 bases: TGTGCCAGCAGCCCACCCACAGGGATTAACTACAATGAGCAGTTCTTC.

This clonotype was detected once. The CDR3 coding sequence is TGCGCCAGCAGCCAAGATTTAAGATCTCAAGAGACCCAGTACTTC. It yields the protein CASSQDLRSQETQYF. The rearrangement links TRBV4-3 to TRBJ2-5; D remains unclear. V gave up 0 bases and J gave up 2 bases, with 10 bases separating them. This CDR3 is 15 amino acids long. Per the germline V gene, CDR1 is LGHNA and CDR2 is YSLEER.

This clonotype was seen a handful of times. The rearrangement links TRBV15 to TRBJ2-1; 8 nucleotides line up with TRBD2. The ends lost 4 bases at V and 3 bases at J; junction bases unmatched: 8. The CDR3 contains 16 residues. The germline V gene has CDR1 LNHNV and CDR2 YYDKDF (reference sequence). The CDR3 DNA sequence: TGTGCCACCAGCAACCACGGGGGGGCGGTCTACAATGAGCAGTTCTTC. Amino acid sequence: CATSNHGGAVYNEQFF. Based on the CDR3 plus reference TRBV15 and TRBJ2-1, the full variable domain is DAMVIQNPRYQVTQFGKPVTLSCSQTLNHNVMYWYQQKSSQAPKLLFHYYDKDFNNEADTPDNFQSRRPNTSFCFLDIRSPGLGDTAMYLCATSNHGGAVYNEQFFGPGTRLTVL.

This sequence joins TRBV9 and TRBJ1-2; D is uncertain. Germline loops: CDR1 SGDLS, CDR2 YYNGEE. The CDR3 length is 15 residues. V lost 0 bases and J 2 bases, leaving 11 bases between the germline ends. The DNA of the CDR3 is TGTGCCAGCAGCGTAGATTCTTCCCTAAACTATGGCTACACCTTC. Encoded protein: CASSVDSSLNYGYTF.

This clonotype was observed a handful of times. The chain is built from TRBV2 and TRBJ2-1; TRBD2 is a possible D gene (6 bases). The CDR3 is made up of 14 amino acids. Germline CDR1 and CDR2: SNHLY and FYNNEI. V lost 3 bases to trimming and J lost 6 bases, with 12 bases between them. CDR3 nucleotide sequence: TGTGCCAGCAGTGACAACCGGCGGGGCAATGAGCAGTTCTTC. It codes for CASSDNRRGNEQFF.

There are a few counts of this clonotype. The V gene is TRBV12-3 or TRBV12-4, the J gene TRBJ2-3, with 15 nucleotides matching TRBD2. Trimming removed 6 bases from V and 2 bases from J; junction bases left unmatched: 3. The CDR3 has 16 amino acids. CDR3 sequence reads: CASRGLAGGSTDTQYF. DNA for the CDR3: TGTGCCAGCAGGGGACTAGCGGGGGGTTCCACAGATACGCAGTATTTT.